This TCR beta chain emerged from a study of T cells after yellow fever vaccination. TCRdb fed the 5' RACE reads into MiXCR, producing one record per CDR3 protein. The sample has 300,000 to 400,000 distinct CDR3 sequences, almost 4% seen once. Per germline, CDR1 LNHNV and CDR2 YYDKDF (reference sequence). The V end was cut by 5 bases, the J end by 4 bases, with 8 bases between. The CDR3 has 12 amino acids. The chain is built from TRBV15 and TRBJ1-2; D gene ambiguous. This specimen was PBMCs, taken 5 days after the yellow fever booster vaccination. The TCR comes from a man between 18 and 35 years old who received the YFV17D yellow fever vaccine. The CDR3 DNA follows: TGTGCCACCAGCGGCGGGGTCTATGGCTACACCTTC. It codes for CATSGGVYGYTF. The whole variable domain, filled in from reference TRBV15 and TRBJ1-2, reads DAMVIQNPRYQVTQFGKPVTLSCSQTLNHNVMYWYQQKSSQAPKLLFHYYDKDFNNEADTPDNFQSRRPNTSFCFLDIRSPGLGDTAMYLCATSGGVYGYTFGSGTRLTVV.